The clone carrying this TCR beta chain was counted only a few times. Its antigen remains unknown. Regions amplified from RNA transcripts were the TCR beta CDR3 regions. Carried out on the TCR CDR3, a first-round RT-PCR used the HTBI primer set. TCRdb re-analysed the multiplex PCR reads in MiXCR, keeping a single row per CDR3 protein. Among approximately 700,000 distinct CDR3 sequences listed, 15% to 20% were seen once. The sample belongs to a study of T cells in Graves' hyperthyroidism and ophthalmopathy. Diagnostic assessment was based on clinical symptoms, serum thyroxine and TRAb, thyroid ultrasound and orbital computed tomography. This sample holds PBMCs from approximately 9 ml fresh peripheral blood. Study-wide results and caveats: Ophthalmopathy, which appeared later, was predicted by the model a median around 6.5 months before onset. Patients with ophthalmopathy were separated from those with stable hyperthyroidism by a 13 V-J model.

The sequenced material came from blood. The TCR was taken from a man between 18 and 35 years old with Graves' hyperthyroidism.

CDR3 sequence: CSVERGSSYNEQFF. The DNA of the CDR3 is TGCAGCGTTGAACGGGGTAGCTCCTACAATGAGCAGTTCTTC. The chain has TRBV29-1 and TRBJ2-1, with a weak D call TRBD2 (5 bases). V was cut by 2 bases and J by 0 bases, with 8 bases left in between. From germline, CDR1 is SQVTM and CDR2 ANQGSEA. The CDR3 totals 14 residues.